The 10 T cell receptor beta chains listed next were all sequenced from one sample in a study of T cells in Graves' hyperthyroidism and ophthalmopathy. Amplification of TCR beta CDR3 regions used RNA as the template. An initial round of RT-PCR targeting the TCR CDR3 relied on the HTBI primer set. Using its own MiXCR run on the multiplex PCR reads, TCRdb lists one record per CDR3 protein. The repertoire holds about 600,000 distinct CDR3 sequences, with approximately 15% as singletons. What was sequenced was blood. The receptor source for this set is a woman in her late teens or twenties with Graves' ophthalmopathy.

Remarks on this clonotype: Given a much more abundant clone one base away, this may be a read error. The chain recombines TRBV5-8 with TRBJ2-7; 9 bases line up with TRBD2. In germline, CDR1 is SGHTS, CDR2 YDEGEE. CDR3 size: 15 residues. With 6 bases clipped from V and 2 bases from J, the junction kept 9 bases outside the gene matches. The CDR3, as DNA: TGTGCCAGCAAGGTCGAGCTAGCGGGACCCTACGAGCAGTACTTC. Residues: CASKVELAGPYEQYF. The variable domain in full, completed from reference TRBV5-8 and TRBJ2-7, reads EAGVTQSPTHLIKTRGQQATLRCSPISGHTSVYWYQQALGLGLQFLLWYDEGEERNRGNFPPRFSGRQFPNYSSELNVNALELEDSALYLCASKVELAGPYEQYFGPGTRLTVT.

There are many counts of this clonotype. The J gene is TRBJ2-1, the V gene TRBV20-1, with TRBD2 matching 7 bases. This CDR3 has 14 amino acids. The ends lost 7 bases at V and 5 bases at J; junction bases unmatched: 11. Looked up from germline, CDR1 is DFQATT and CDR2 is SNEGSKA (reference sequence). The CDR3 bases are TGCAGTGGGCTCGGGGACTACTCGAACAATGAGCAGTTCTTC. Protein sequence: CSGLGDYSNNEQFF.

As to this clonotype: A read error is possible here, since a much larger clone lies one base away. The genes are TRBV6-2 or TRBV6-3 and TRBJ2-1; D uncertain. The CDR3 spans 16 residues. Germline CDR1 is MNHEY and CDR2 is SVGEGT. The V gene lost 2 bases and the J gene lost 3 bases, with 14 bases spanning the gap. The CDR3 DNA is TGTGCCAGCAGTTACGACGGCAGGATGGTCTACAATGAGCAGTTCTTC. As protein: CASSYDGRMVYNEQFF.

This clonotype was seen only a few times. The rearrangement links TRBV11-2 to TRBJ2-3, with 7 bases fitting TRBD2. CDR3 length equals 19 residues. Germline CDR1 reads SGHAT; CDR2 reads FQNNGV. V lost 6 bases, J lost 5 bases, and 23 bases stayed unmatched. The DNA for the CDR3 is TGTGCCAGCAGAGGGGCTTGGGCGGGAGAGCGGAAGCATAAAGATACGCAGTATTTT. It translates to CASRGAWAGERKHKDTQYF.

The gene calls are TRBV9 and TRBJ2-7; TRBD2 is a possible D gene (7 bases). Germline loops: CDR1 SGDLS, CDR2 YYNGEE. CDR3 length: 15 residues. V was shortened by 4 bases and J by 3 bases, with 17 bases between the two germline ends. CDR3: CASSPRGTTNYEQYF. In DNA form, the CDR3 reads TGTGCCAGCAGCCCAAGGGGGACTACGAACTACGAGCAGTACTTC.

Ten or more counts support this clonotype. The chain is built from TRBV15 and TRBJ2-5, with no clear D. The V gene's germline CDR1 is LNHNV and CDR2 YYDKDF (reference sequence). The CDR3 consists of 15 residues. V lost 0 bases to trimming and J lost 1 base, with 9 bases between them. The CDR3 protein is CATSRDRPAQETQYF. CDR3 nucleotides: TGTGCCACCAGCAGAGATCGGCCAGCCCAAGAGACCCAGTACTTC. Complete variable domain (other parts from reference TRBV15 and TRBJ2-5): DAMVIQNPRYQVTQFGKPVTLSCSQTLNHNVMYWYQQKSSQAPKLLFHYYDKDFNNEADTPDNFQSRRPNTSFCFLDIRSPGLGDTAMYLCATSRDRPAQETQYFGPGTRLLVL.

This clonotype was recorded a few times. The chain uses TRBV29-1 and TRBJ2-1; D is unclear. Looked up from germline, CDR1 is SQVTM and CDR2 is ANQGSEA. V lost 4 bases, J lost 5 bases, and 9 bases lay in between. CDR3 length equals 12 residues. The CDR3 protein is CSVGPTHNEQFF. Here the CDR3 DNA reads TGCAGCGTTGGACCCACACACAATGAGCAGTTCTTC.

The chain links TRBV19 to TRBJ1-2; 8 nucleotides match TRBD1. This CDR3 is 14 amino acids long. Germline loops: CDR1 LNHDA, CDR2 SQIVND (reference sequence). Trimming at V came to 7 bases and at J to 2 bases, leaving 6 bases not matched to a gene. The CDR3 nucleotides read TGTGCCAGTAACACGGGACAGGACAACTATGGCTACACCTTC. This sequence encodes CASNTGQDNYGYTF.

As concerns this clonotype: This may be a read error: a much more frequent sequence differs by one nucleotide. The V call is TRBV20-1, the J call TRBJ1-2, with D tentatively TRBD1 (6 bases). V lost 6 bases, J lost 3 bases, and 14 bases lay in between. Germline V gives CDR1 DFQATT, CDR2 SNEGSKA (reference sequence). The CDR3 covers 13 residues. The CDR3 spells CSASGGADYGYTF. The CDR3 DNA reads as TGCAGTGCCAGCGGGGGGGCAGACTATGGCTACACCTTC.

The chain employs TRBV20-1 and TRBJ2-1; 8 positions match TRBD1. Trimming took 6 bases from V and 9 from J; bases not matched to a gene: 13. This CDR3 contains 14 residues. Per germline, CDR1 DFQATT and CDR2 SNEGSKA (reference sequence). The CDR3 protein is CSAQRSQGASEQFF. CDR3 nucleotides: TGCAGTGCCCAACGAAGCCAGGGGGCGAGTGAGCAGTTCTTC.